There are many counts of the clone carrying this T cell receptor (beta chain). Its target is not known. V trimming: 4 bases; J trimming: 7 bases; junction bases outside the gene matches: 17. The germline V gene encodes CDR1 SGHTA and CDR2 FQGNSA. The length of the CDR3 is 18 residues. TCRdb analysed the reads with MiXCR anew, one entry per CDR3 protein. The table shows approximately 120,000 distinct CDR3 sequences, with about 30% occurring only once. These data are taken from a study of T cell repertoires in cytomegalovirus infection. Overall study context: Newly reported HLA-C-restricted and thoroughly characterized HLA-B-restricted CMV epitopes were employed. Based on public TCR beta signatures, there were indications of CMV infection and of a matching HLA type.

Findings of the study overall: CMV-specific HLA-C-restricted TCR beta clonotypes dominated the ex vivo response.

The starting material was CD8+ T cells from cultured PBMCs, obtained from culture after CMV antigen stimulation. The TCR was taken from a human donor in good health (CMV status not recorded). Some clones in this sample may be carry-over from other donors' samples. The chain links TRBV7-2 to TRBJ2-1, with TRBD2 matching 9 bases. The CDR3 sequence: CASSSSWLAGSWGNEQFF. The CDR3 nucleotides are TGTGCCAGCAGCTCCTCATGGCTAGCGGGGAGCTGGGGGAATGAGCAGTTCTTC. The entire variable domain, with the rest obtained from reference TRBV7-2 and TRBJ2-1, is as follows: GAGVSQSPSNKVTEKGKDVELRCDPISGHTALYWYRQSLGQGLEFLIYFQGNSAPDKSGLPSDRFSAERTGGSVSTLTIQRTQQEDSAVYLCASSSSWLAGSWGNEQFFGPGTRLTVL.